This TCR beta chain derives from a study of liver allograft versus peripheral blood T cells (TCRdb year 2020). In terms of the full investigation: T cell receptor repertoires present within transplanted livers were compared with repertoires in the peripheral blood of liver transplant recipients. Here is what the overall study found, with its caveats: The T cell receptor repertoires within liver allografts were reported to be different from the T cell receptor repertoires detected in peripheral blood.

Sequencer: Illumina MiSeq. The public sequencing data were trimmed at Q25 with fastp and processed into clonotypes with MiXCR by TCRdb, which kept only in-frame beta chains. Each record represents a unique CDR3 protein, reported with the most common genes and DNA among its rows. The sample yields 8,000 to 9,500 distinct CDR3 sequences; under 20% were counted once. The ten largest clones capture about 26% of the sample. V gives up 5 bases and J gives up 5 bases, and the segment between their germline ends measures 13 bases. The CDR3, cysteine through phenylalanine, is 14 amino acids long. Only CDR3 DNA is held: 42 bases, read in frame from base 1. Per the germline V gene (reference sequence), MNHNY is the CDR1 and SVGAGI is the CDR2. This clonotype is categorized as medium-sized (0.01 to 0.1%). No antigen is known for it. It has no much larger one-base neighbor in the sample; base qualities were not kept.

This TCR was recovered from a human patient who had a liver transplant. After a transplant, some of the T cells may come from the graft donor. The chain was built from TRBV6-6 and TRBJ2-1; a tentative D match to TRBD1 spans 6 bases. The DNA is as follows: TGTGCCAGCAGTCGGGACATAACCGACAATGAGCAGTTCTTC. Its amino acids are CASSRDITDNEQFF.